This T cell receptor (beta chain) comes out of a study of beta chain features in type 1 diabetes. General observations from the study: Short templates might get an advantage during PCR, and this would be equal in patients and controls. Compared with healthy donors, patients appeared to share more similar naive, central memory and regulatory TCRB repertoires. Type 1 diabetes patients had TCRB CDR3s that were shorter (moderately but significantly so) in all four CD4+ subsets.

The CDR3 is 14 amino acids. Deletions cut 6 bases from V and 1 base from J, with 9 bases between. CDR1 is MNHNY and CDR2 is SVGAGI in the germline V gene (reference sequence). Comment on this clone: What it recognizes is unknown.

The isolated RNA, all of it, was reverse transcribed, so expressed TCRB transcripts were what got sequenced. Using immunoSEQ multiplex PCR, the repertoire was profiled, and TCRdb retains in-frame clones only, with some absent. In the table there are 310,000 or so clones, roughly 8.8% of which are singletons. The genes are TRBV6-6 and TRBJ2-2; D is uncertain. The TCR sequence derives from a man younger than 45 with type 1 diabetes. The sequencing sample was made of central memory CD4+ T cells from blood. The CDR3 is CASSSRQNTGELFF. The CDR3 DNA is TGTGCCAGCAGCAGTCGACAGAACACCGGGGAGCTGTTTTTT.